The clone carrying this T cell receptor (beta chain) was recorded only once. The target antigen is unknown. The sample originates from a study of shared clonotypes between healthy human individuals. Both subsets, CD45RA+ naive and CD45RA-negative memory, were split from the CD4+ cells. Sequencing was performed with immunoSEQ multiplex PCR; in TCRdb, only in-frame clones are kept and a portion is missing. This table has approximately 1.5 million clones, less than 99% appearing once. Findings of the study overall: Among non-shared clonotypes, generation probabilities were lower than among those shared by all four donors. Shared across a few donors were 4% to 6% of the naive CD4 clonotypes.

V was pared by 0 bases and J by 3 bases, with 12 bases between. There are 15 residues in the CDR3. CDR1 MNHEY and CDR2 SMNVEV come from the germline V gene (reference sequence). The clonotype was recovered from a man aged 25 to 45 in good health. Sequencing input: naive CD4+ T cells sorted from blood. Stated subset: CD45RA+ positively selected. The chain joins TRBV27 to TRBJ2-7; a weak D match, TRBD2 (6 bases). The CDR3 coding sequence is TGTGCCAGCAGTTTATCCCCCGGACTATACTACGAGCAGTACTTC. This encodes CASSLSPGLYYEQYF.